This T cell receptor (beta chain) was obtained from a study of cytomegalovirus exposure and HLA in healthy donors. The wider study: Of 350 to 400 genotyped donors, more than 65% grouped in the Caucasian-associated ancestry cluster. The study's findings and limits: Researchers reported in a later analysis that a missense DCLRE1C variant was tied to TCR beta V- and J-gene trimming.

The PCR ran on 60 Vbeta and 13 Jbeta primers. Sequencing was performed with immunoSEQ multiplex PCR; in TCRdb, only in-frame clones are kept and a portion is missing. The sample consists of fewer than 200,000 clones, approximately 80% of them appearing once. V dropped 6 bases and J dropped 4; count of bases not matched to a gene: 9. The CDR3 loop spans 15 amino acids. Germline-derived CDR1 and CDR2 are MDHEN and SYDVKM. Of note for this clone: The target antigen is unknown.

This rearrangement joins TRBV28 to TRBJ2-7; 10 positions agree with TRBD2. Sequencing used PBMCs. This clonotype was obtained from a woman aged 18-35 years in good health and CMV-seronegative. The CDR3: CASRGASGRGYEQYF. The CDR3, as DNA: TGTGCCAGCAGGGGGGCAAGCGGGAGGGGATACGAGCAGTACTTC.